The text below deals with one T cell receptor (beta chain). This clone was observed a single time. Which antigen it targets is not known. No base quality values were provided; no much bigger clone lies one nucleotide off. This sample stems from a study of TIL therapy for anti-PD-1-resistant metastatic lung cancer listed by TCRdb under 2021. About the investigation overall: Before any PD-1/PD-L1 blockade was given, tumors were harvested, nivolumab was then administered, and patients who progressed went on to receive lymphodepletion, an infusion of expanded TIL, and IL-2. A median non-synonymous tumor mutation burden of under 1.9 mutations per megabase was determined across the cohort by whole-exome sequencing. A median age of 54 years (range about 35-85) and a median tumor PD-L1 proportion score of 5.5% to 7% were recorded among enrolled patients. T cell receptor beta sequencing of tumor and peripheral blood was used to follow clonotypes across the tumor, the expanded TIL product and serial blood samples. Most of the cohort had lung adenocarcinoma, several tumors were EGFR-mutant and two were ALK-rearranged, and half of the patients were current or former smokers.

Study-level results and caveats: Generalizability was limited because the cohort was highly selected, with more treatment-naive, never-smoker and oncogene-addicted patients included than is typical. The study protocol defined all tumor marker inferences as exploratory. Infused TIL clonotypes partially replaced the baseline peripheral repertoire then decayed over months, with no apparent association between persistence and response.

V loses 7 bases at its end and J loses 5 bases; junction bases beyond the gene matches: 8. The CDR3 runs 14 amino acids, cysteine and phenylalanine included. Of all the DNA, just the CDR3 is kept, 42 bases in frame from base 1. For CDR1 and CDR2, the germline V gene lists MDHEN and SYDVKM. TCR beta CDR3 regions were amplified from genomic DNA by bias-controlled multiplex PCR with the immunoSEQ v3 hsTCRB kit. TCR libraries were sequenced on an Illumina NextSeq 500 to approximately 1.8 million read pairs for survey level or roughly 5-6.5 million for deep level. The paper's data handling went like this. V, D and J genes were assigned, non-productive sequences were removed, and clonality was reported by immunoSEQ Analyzer software. To compare repertoires between infused TIL and blood, productive Simpson clonality was used along with the Morisita overlap index of productive TRB rearrangements. For each clone in blood, the absolute clonotype count was estimated by multiplying the lymphocyte count by the CD3+ fraction and by the clone's productive frequency. The clones in this table, taken by TCRdb from immuneACCESS, are in-frame only. Not every clone is retained; where verified, under half of the shortfall comes from an unresolved V gene, and the cause of the rest is unknown. The V and J calls and clone size were taken over from that table, and D and trimming were inferred from the DNA. The sample table holds about 59,000 clones, of which approximately 75% were seen once. The top ten hold about 2.7% of the sample.

The time point label, read with the paper, signifies: pre-treatment sample, taken before nivolumab and TIL therapy. A phase I trial run at two centers enrolled adults with stage 4 NSCLC between late 2017 and 2020. The samples were obtained from a phase I trial that was single-arm and open-label and tested tumor-infiltrating lymphocyte therapy combined with nivolumab in advanced non-small cell lung cancer. Blood mononuclear cells from EDTA tubes were isolated by Ficoll gradient, snap-frozen as pellets, and DNA was extracted with a Qiagen mini-prep kit. The rearrangement joined TRBV28 to TRBJ2-4; TRBD1 agrees with 7 junctional bases. The receptor's source is a person aged 25 to 85 with non-small cell lung cancer. The sequences come from blood, collected at baseline. This receptor carries the CDR3 CASTLDRRQNIQYF. The DNA sequence is as follows: TGTGCCAGCACTTTGGACAGGAGGCAAAACATTCAGTACTTC.